Here is one T cell receptor beta chain with its context. These data come from a study of blood T cell repertoires in COVID-19. Study details: Sources were T cells, B-cell-depleted T cells, or PBMCs; the material itself was cDNA or gDNA.

CDR1 is SGHNT and CDR2 is YENEEA in the germline V gene. V lost 3 bases to trimming and J lost 5 bases; unmatched junction nucleotides: 9. CDR3 length equals 16 residues. Participants were aged about 18 to 90 years, lived in over 20 US areas, and enrolled virtually. Measured with immunoSEQ multiplex PCR; TCRdb has only the in-frame clones, and not every one. The top ten clones hold about 1.7% of a sample with about 400,000 clones, roughly 86% of them seen once. Sequencing was performed on PBMCs or T cells enriched from blood (not recorded which). The gene calls are TRBV11-3 and TRBJ2-5, with 10 bases fitting TRBD2. The receptor was derived from a woman aged 25 to 39 who had recovered from COVID-19. CDR3 bases: TGTGCCAGCAGCTTCGGGCTAGCGGGGGCCGGGGAGACCCAGTACTTC. It codes for CASSFGLAGAGETQYF.